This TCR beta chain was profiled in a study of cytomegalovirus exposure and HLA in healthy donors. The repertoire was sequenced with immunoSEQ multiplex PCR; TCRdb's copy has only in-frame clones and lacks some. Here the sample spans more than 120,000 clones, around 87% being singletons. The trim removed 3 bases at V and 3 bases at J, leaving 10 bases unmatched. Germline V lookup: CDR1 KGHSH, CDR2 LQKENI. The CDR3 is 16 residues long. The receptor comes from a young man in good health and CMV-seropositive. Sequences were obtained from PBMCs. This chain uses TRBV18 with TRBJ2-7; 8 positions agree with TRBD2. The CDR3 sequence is CASSPSGTSLRYEQYF. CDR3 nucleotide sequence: TGTGCCAGCTCACCTAGCGGGACTTCCCTACGCTACGAGCAGTACTTC.